This TCR beta chain appears in the sequencing data of a study of blood T cell repertoires in COVID-19. The germline gives CDR1 SGHNT, CDR2 YENEEA. The CDR3 is 16 amino acids. The ends lost 5 bases at V and 6 bases at J; junction bases unmatched: 11. Original data processing: Reference gene primer amplification in the assay estimated nucleated cell counts. Sequencing was performed with immunoSEQ multiplex PCR; in TCRdb, only in-frame clones are kept and a portion is missing. That table is the source of V, J and clone size, and D and trimming were worked out from the DNA. The table lists roughly 190,000 clones, 70% to 90% of them singletons.

The chain carries TRBV11-3 and TRBJ2-1, with 9 bases aligning to TRBD1. Sequenced: peripheral blood. The origin of this receptor is a man between 25 and 39 years old with acute or convalescent COVID-19. In DNA form, the CDR3 reads TGTGCCAGCAGCAGACCGGGACAGGGCGCCTCCAATGAGCAGTTCTTC. Translation gives CASSRPGQGASNEQFF. The complete variable domain, with remaining parts taken from reference TRBV11-3 and TRBJ2-1, reads EAGVVQSPRYKIIEKKQPVAFWCNPISGHNTLYWYLQNLGQGPELLIRYENEEAVDDSQLPKDRFSAERLKGVDSTLKIQPAELGDSAVYLCASSRPGQGASNEQFFGPGTRLTVL.